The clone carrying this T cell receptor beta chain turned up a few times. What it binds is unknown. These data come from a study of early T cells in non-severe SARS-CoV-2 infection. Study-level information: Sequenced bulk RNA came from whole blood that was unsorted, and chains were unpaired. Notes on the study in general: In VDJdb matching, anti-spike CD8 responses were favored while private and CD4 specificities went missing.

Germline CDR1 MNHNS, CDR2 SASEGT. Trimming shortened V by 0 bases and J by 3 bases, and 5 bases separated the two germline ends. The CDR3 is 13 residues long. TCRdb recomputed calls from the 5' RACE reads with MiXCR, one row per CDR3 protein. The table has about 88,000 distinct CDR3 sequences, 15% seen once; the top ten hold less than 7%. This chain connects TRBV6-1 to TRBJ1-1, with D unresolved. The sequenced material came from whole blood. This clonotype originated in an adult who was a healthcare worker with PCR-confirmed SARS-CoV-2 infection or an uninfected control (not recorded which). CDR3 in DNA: TGTGCCAGCAGTGAAGCTGGAGACACTGAAGCTTTCTTT. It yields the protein CASSEAGDTEAFF.